This T cell receptor (beta chain) was observed in a study of blood T cell repertoires in COVID-19. Study-level information: The United States, Italy and Spain supplied acute and convalescent COVID-19 samples. Sample material is recorded as cDNA or gDNA derived from T cells, B-cell-depleted T cells, or PBMCs.

As originally analysed: It was from reference gene primer amplification that nucleated cell counts were estimated. Assay used: immunoSEQ multiplex PCR; TCRdb lists only in-frame clones, some missing. The D gene and trimming were derived from the DNA, and the V and J assignments and clone size from that table. The data hold 250,000 to 300,000 clones, with about 88% observed a single time. Trimming cost V 3 bases and J 1 base, with 8 bases left between them. Germline V gives CDR1 SGHRS, CDR2 YFSETQ. The CDR3 runs 14 residues. The chain employs TRBV5-1 and TRBJ2-4; possibly TRBD2 for D (6 bases). The TCR sequence derives from a woman aged 35 to 49 who had recovered from COVID-19. The sequencing input was peripheral blood. The CDR3 nucleotides read TGCGCCAGCAGCTGGGGGGTTGCCAAAAACATTCAGTACTTC. Its protein is CASSWGVAKNIQYF.